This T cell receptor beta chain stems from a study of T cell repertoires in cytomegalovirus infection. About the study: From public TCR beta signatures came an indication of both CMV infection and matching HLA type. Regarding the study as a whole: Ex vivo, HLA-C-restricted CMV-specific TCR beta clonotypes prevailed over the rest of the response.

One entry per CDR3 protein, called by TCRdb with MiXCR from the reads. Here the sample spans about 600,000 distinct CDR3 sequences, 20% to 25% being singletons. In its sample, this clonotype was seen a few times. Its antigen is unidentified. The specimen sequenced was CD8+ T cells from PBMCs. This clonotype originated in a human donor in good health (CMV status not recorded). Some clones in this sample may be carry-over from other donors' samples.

CDR3 loop: CASSLWRGGRNEQFF. The CDR3 DNA reads TGTGCCAGCAGTTTATGGAGGGGGGGCCGCAATGAGCAGTTCTTC. The chain carries TRBV28 and TRBJ2-1, with TRBD2 as a possible D gene (7 bases). Trimming left V 0 bases short and J 6 bases short, with 12 bases between. Germline CDR1 is MDHEN and CDR2 is SYDVKM. There are 15 residues in the CDR3.